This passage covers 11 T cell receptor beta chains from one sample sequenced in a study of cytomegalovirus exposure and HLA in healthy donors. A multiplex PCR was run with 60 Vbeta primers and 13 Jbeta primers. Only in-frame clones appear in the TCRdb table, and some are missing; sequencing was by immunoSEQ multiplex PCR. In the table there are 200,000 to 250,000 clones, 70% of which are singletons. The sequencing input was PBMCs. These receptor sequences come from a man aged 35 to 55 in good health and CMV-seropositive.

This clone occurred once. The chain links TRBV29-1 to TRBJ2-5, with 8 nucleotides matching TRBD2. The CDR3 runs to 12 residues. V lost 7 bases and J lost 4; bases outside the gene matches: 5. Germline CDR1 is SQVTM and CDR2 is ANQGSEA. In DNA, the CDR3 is TGCAGCGCGGGACTAGGGGTAGAGACCCAGTACTTC. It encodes CSAGLGVETQYF.

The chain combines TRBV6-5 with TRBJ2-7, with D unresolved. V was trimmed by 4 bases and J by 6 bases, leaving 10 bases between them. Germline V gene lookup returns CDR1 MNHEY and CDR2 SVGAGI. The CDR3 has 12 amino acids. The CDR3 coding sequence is TGTGCCAGCAGTTTCTCCAGAGGCGAGCAGTACTTC. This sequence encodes CASSFSRGEQYF.

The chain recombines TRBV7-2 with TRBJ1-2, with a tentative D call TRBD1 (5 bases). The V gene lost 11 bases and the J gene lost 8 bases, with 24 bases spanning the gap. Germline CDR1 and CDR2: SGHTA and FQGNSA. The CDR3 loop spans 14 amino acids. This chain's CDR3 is CAALRPGLAGGYTF. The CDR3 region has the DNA TGTGCCGCCTTGAGGCCCGGGTTAGCAGGGGGCTACACCTTC.

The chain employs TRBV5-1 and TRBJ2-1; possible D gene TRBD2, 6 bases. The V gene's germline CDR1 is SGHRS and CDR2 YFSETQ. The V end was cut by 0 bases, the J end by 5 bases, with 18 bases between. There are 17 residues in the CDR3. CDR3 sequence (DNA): TGCGCCAGCAGCTTGGCCGTCGGGGGTAGAAGTGACAATGAGCAGTTCTTC. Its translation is CASSLAVGGRSDNEQFF.

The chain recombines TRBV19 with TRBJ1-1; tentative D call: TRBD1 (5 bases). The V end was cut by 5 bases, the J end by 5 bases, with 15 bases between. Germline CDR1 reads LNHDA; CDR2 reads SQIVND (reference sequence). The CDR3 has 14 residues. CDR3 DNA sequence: TGTGCCAGTAGTCCCCGGGACTTCCGGACTGAAGCTTTCTTT. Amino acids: CASSPRDFRTEAFF.

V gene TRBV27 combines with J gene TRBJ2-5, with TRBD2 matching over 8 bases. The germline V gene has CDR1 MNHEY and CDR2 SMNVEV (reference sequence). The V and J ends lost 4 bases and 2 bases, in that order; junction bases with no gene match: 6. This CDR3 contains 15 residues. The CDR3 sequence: CASSSLLAGQETQYF. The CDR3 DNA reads TGTGCCAGCAGTTCCCTCTTAGCGGGGCAAGAGACCCAGTACTTC.

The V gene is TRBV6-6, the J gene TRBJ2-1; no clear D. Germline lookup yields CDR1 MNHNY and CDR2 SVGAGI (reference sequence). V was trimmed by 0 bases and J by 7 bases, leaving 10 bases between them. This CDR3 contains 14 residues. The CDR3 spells CASSYSALQNEQFF. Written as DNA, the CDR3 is TGTGCCAGCAGTTACTCGGCCCTTCAGAATGAGCAGTTCTTC.

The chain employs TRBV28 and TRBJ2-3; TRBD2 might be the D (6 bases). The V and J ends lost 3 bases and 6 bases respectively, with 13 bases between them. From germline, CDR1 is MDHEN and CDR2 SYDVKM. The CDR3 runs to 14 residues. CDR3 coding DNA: TGTGCCAGCAGTTTCGAGACTAGAGGGGATACGCAGTATTTT. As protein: CASSFETRGDTQYF.

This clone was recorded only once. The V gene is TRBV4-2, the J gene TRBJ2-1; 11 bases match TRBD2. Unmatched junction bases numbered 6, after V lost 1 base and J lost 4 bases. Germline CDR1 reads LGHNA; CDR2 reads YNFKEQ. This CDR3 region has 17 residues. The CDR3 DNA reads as TGTGCCAGCAGCCAAGCAAATCTAGCGGGGGGTTACAATGAGCAGTTCTTC. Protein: CASSQANLAGGYNEQFF.

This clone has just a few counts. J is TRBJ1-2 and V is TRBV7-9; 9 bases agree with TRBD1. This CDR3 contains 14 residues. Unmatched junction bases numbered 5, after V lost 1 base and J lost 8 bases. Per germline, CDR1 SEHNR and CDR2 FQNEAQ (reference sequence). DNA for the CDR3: TGTGCCAGCAGCTTAGGTGGGACAGGGAAGGGCTACACCTTC. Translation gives CASSLGGTGKGYTF. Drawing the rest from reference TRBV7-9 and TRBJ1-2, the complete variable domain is DTGVSQNPRHKITKRGQNVTFRCDPISEHNRLYWYRQTLGQGPEFLTYFQNEAQLEKSRLLSDRFSAERPKGSFSTLEIQRTEQGDSAMYLCASSLGGTGKGYTFGSGTRLTVV.

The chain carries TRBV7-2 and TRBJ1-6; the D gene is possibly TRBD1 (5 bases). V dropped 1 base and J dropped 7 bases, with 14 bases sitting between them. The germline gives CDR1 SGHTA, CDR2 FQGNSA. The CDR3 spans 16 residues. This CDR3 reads CASSLVGGITNSPLHF. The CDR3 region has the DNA TGTGCCAGCAGCTTAGTTGGGGGGATCACCAATTCACCCCTCCACTTT.